The rows below give T cell receptor beta chains drawn from one sample of a study of T-cell reconstitution after alpha-beta-depleted transplantation in children. TCRdb independently ran MiXCR on the PCR reads; one entry per CDR3 protein. The data hold around 370,000 distinct CDR3 sequences, with roughly 17% observed a single time. The source was PBMCs, mostly from graft donor cells, collected 360 days after TCRalphabeta/CD19-depleted stem cell transplant. All receptors come from a male patient under 10 years old who had a stem cell transplant for acute lymphoblastic leukemia, so the T cells may come from the graft donor. CDR3s include the opening cysteine and the closing phenylalanine or tryptophan. D genes are given only for firm matches. Clone size is shown for a subset of rows, as once, few, many or a class of expanded clone.

D gene,V gene,clone size,J gene,CDR3 protein,CDR3 DNA
.,TRBV5-1,many,TRBJ1-1,CASSLEAGPTEAFF,TGCGCCAGCAGCTTGGAGGCAGGGCCCACTGAAGCTTTCTTT
.,TRBV12-3/TRBV12-4,.,TRBJ1-1,CASSFALNEAFF,TGTGCCAGCAGTTTCGCCCTCAATGAAGCTTTCTTT
.,TRBV20-1,few,TRBJ2-7,CSASIRGRNYEQYF,TGCAGTGCTAGCATCCGAGGGCGGAACTACGAGCAGTACTTC
.,TRBV5-5,.,TRBJ1-5,CASSLEVATNQPQHF,TGTGCCAGCAGCTTGGAGGTCGCTACCAATCAGCCCCAGCATTTT
.,TRBV6-2/TRBV6-3,.,TRBJ2-7,CASSPSSPYEQYF,TGTGCCAGCAGCCCGAGTTCTCCGTACGAGCAGTACTTC
.,TRBV4-1,.,TRBJ2-7,CASSQRHTYEQYF,TGCGCCAGCAGCCAAAGACATACCTACGAGCAGTACTTC
TRBD2,TRBV7-2,few,TRBJ2-7,CASSPWTSSYEQYF,TGTGCCAGCAGCCCGTGGACTAGCTCCTACGAGCAGTACTTC
.,TRBV29-1,few,TRBJ2-1,CSVGEVSHNEQFF,TGCAGCGTTGGAGAGGTCTCACACAATGAGCAGTTCTTC
TRBD2,TRBV5-4,.,TRBJ2-1,CASSSRLAGGPSSYNEQFF,TGTGCCAGCAGCTCCCGACTAGCGGGAGGGCCGAGCTCCTACAATGAGCAGTTCTTC
TRBD1,TRBV7-9,.,TRBJ2-1,CASSFGTGRDEQFF,TGTGCCAGCAGCTTCGGGACAGGGCGGGATGAGCAGTTCTTC
TRBD1,TRBV4-3,few,TRBJ1-2,CASSQALGTARGYTF,TGCGCCAGCAGCCAAGCGCTAGGGACAGCGAGAGGCTACACCTTC
TRBD2,TRBV12-3/TRBV12-4,few,TRBJ2-3,CASSLRWDYFTDTQYF,TGTGCCAGCAGTTTAAGATGGGACTACTTCACAGATACGCAGTATTTT
TRBD1,TRBV10-3,few,TRBJ1-1,CAIKEGAWTEAFF,TGTGCCATCAAAGAGGGGGCGTGGACTGAAGCTTTCTTT
TRBD2,TRBV12-3/TRBV12-4,many,TRBJ2-5,CASRGLAGVGLQETQYF,TGTGCCAGCAGGGGACTAGCGGGGGTCGGATTGCAAGAGACCCAGTACTTC
.,TRBV29-1,few,TRBJ1-3,CSAGTGNTIYF,TGCTCGGCCGGGACGGGAAACACCATATATTTT
.,TRBV29-1,many,TRBJ2-3,CSVATDTQYF,TGCAGCGTCGCCACAGATACGCAGTATTTT
.,TRBV4-3,.,TRBJ2-1,CASSQDWGQGGNEQFF,TGCGCCAGCAGCCAAGATTGGGGGCAGGGCGGGAATGAGCAGTTCTTC
.,TRBV19,few,TRBJ2-7,CASSIMGRTYEQYF,TGTGCCAGTAGTATTATGGGCAGAACCTACGAGCAGTACTTC
TRBD1,TRBV28,.,TRBJ1-2,CASSPGQGVLFGYTF,TGTGCCAGCAGCCCGGGACAGGGGGTACTCTTCGGCTACACCTTC
.,TRBV6-6,many,TRBJ2-1,CASTWGSYNEQFF,TGTGCCAGCACCTGGGGCTCCTACAATGAGCAGTTCTTC
TRBD1,TRBV20-1,few,TRBJ1-5,CSAQGGPNQPQHF,TGCAGTGCTCAGGGGGGTCCGAATCAGCCCCAGCATTTT
TRBD2,TRBV4-1,few,TRBJ2-3,CASSQAGSYAGATDTQYF,TGCGCCAGCAGCCAAGCGGGATCATATGCGGGAGCCACAGATACGCAGTATTTT
.,TRBV28,few,TRBJ2-5,CASSHNYRAKETQYF,TGTGCCAGCAGTCACAACTACAGGGCCAAGGAGACCCAGTACTTC
.,TRBV4-3,many,TRBJ2-7,CASSQATGNSYEQYF,TGCGCCAGCAGCCAAGCAACAGGGAACTCCTACGAGCAGTACTTC
.,TRBV24-1,.,TRBJ2-1,CATSDFRQYNEQFF,TGTGCCACCAGTGATTTCAGGCAGTACAATGAGCAGTTCTTC
.,TRBV20-1,few,TRBJ1-2,CSATEDGQPGLYGYTF,TGCAGTGCTACGGAGGACGGACAGCCGGGCCTCTATGGCTACACCTTC
.,TRBV6-6,few,TRBJ2-6,CASSLGQRNVLTF,TGTGCCAGCAGTTTAGGACAGCGCAACGTCCTGACTTTC
.,TRBV5-1,few,TRBJ2-5,CASSPGVDQETQYF,TGCGCCAGCAGCCCCGGTGTGGACCAAGAGACCCAGTACTTC
TRBD2,TRBV4-1,few,TRBJ2-3,CASSQEPIAGGPHSTDTQYF,TGCGCCAGCAGCCAAGAACCCATAGCGGGAGGGCCTCATAGCACAGATACGCAGTATTTT
.,TRBV27,.,TRBJ2-1,CASSSRDFLRFF,TGTGCCAGCAGTTCCCGGGACTTCTTACGGTTCTTC
.,TRBV9,.,TRBJ2-7,CASSVDLPTYEQYF,TGTGCCAGCAGCGTAGATCTGCCTACCTACGAGCAGTACTTC
.,TRBV14,.,TRBJ1-1,CASSQDSVDTEAFF,TGTGCCAGCAGCCAAGATAGCGTGGACACTGAAGCTTTCTTT
.,TRBV20-1,few,TRBJ2-2,CSAPGDNTGELFF,TGCAGTGCTCCGGGGGACAACACCGGGGAGCTGTTTTTT
.,TRBV7-2,.,TRBJ2-5,CASSILLWGTQYF,TGTGCCAGCAGCATACTACTCTGGGGGACCCAGTACTTC
.,TRBV7-2,.,TRBJ2-1,CASSRAVSSYNEQFF,TGTGCCAGCAGCCGAGCGGTTAGCTCCTACAATGAGCAGTTCTTC
.,TRBV10-3,many,TRBJ2-1,CAISESGPTGEQFF,TGTGCCATCAGTGAGTCGGGACCTACGGGTGAGCAGTTCTTC
.,TRBV27,.,TRBJ2-1,CASSFTGWEDYNEQFF,TGTGCCAGCAGTTTTACGGGGTGGGAGGACTACAATGAGCAGTTCTTC
TRBD1,TRBV12-3/TRBV12-4,few,TRBJ2-7,CASSTSRTGTEQYF,TGTGCCAGCAGTACTAGTCGGACAGGGACCGAGCAGTACTTC
.,TRBV29-1,many,TRBJ2-1,CSVEETAGSQQFF,TGCAGCGTTGAAGAGACAGCCGGGAGTCAGCAGTTCTTC
TRBD1,TRBV4-2,few,TRBJ2-5,CASSQGRDRGETQYF,TGTGCCAGCAGCCAAGGTCGGGACAGGGGGGAGACCCAGTACTTC
.,TRBV5-6,.,TRBJ2-1,CASSLEIGSQTYNEQFF,TGTGCCAGCAGCTTGGAGATTGGCAGCCAAACCTACAATGAGCAGTTCTTC
.,TRBV5-1,few,TRBJ2-7,CASRATGYEQYF,TGCGCCAGCAGAGCTACAGGCTACGAGCAGTACTTC
.,TRBV13,.,TRBJ1-1,CASSLLHYMNTEAFF,TGTGCCAGCAGCTTACTCCACTATATGAACACTGAAGCTTTCTTT
.,TRBV5-6,many,TRBJ1-5,CASSESWTGYSNQPQHF,TGTGCCAGCAGCGAGAGTTGGACCGGGTATAGCAATCAGCCCCAGCATTTT
.,TRBV5-1,.,TRBJ2-5,CASRGTMEETQYF,TGCGCCAGCAGAGGAACTATGGAAGAGACCCAGTACTTC